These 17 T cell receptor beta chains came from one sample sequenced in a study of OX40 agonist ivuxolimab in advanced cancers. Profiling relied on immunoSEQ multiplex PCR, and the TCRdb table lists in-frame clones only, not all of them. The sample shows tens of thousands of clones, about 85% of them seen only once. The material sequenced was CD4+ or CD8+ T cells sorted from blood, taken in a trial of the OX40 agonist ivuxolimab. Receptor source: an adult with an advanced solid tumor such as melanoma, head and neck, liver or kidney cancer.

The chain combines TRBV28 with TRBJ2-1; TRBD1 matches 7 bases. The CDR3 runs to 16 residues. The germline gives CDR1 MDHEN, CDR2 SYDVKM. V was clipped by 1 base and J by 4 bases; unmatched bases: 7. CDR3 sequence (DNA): TGTGCCAGCAGTTTATATGGGACAGCCTCTTACAATGAGCAGTTCTTC. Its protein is CASSLYGTASYNEQFF. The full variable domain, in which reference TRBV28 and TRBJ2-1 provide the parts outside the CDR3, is DVKVTQSSRYLVKRTGEKVFLECVQDMDHENMFWYRQDPGLGLRLIYFSYDVKMKEKGDIPEGYSVSREKKERFSLILESASTNQTSMYLCASSLYGTASYNEQFFGPGTRLTVL.

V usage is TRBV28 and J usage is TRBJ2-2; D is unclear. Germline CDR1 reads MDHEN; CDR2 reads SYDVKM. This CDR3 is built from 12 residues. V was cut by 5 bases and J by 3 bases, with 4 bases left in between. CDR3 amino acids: CASSRYTGELFF. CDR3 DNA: TGTGCCAGCAGTCGTTACACCGGGGAGCTGTTTTTT.

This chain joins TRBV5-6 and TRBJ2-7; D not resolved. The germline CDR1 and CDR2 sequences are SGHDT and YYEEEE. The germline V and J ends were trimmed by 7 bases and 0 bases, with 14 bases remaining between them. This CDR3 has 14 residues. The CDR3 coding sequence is TGTGCCAGCGCGGCAGTAGGCGACTCCTACGAGCAGTACTTC. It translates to CASAAVGDSYEQYF.

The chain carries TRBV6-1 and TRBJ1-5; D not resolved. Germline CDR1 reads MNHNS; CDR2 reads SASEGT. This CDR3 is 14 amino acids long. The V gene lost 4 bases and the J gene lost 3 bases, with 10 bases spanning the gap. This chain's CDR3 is CASSVLGFNQPQHF. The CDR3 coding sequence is TGTGCCAGCAGTGTCCTAGGGTTCAATCAGCCCCAGCATTTT.

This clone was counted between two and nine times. CDR3 bases: TGTGCCAGCAGCTTACTAGCGGGCGAGCAGTACTTC. This translates into CASSLLAGEQYF. This chain joins TRBV7-2 and TRBJ2-7, with 8 bases aligning to TRBD2. V shed 2 bases and J 6 bases; nucleotides not matched to a gene: 0. CDR3 length: 12 residues. Germline values: CDR1 SGHTA, CDR2 FQGNSA.

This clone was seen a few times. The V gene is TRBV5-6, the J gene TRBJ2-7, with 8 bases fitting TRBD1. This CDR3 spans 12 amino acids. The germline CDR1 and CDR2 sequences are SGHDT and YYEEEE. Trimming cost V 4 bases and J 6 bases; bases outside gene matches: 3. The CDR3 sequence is CASSAGTGEQYF. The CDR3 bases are TGTGCCAGCAGCGCCGGGACAGGCGAGCAGTACTTC.

The CDR3 DNA reads TGTGCCTGGAGTGGGGGGGGCGGAGCTTTCTTT. Translated: CAWSGGGGAFF. This chain joins TRBV30 and TRBJ1-1; TRBD1 might be the D (6 bases). Trimming left V 1 base short and J 10 bases short, with 10 bases between. Germline V gives CDR1 GTSNPN, CDR2 SVGIG (reference sequence). The CDR3 covers 11 residues.

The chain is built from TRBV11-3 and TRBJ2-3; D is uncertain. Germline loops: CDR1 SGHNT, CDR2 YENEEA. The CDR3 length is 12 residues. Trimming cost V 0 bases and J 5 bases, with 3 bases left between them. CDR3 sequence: CASSLDIDTQYF. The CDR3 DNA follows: TGTGCCAGCAGCTTAGATATAGATACGCAGTATTTT.

The CDR3 reads CASSYDRAYEQYF. In nucleotides, the CDR3 is TGCGCCAGCAGCTACGACAGGGCCTACGAGCAGTACTTC. J is TRBJ2-7 and V is TRBV5-1; 7 positions agree with TRBD1. V lost 3 bases and J lost 2; bases outside the gene matches: 2. Germline values: CDR1 SGHRS, CDR2 YFSETQ. This CDR3 has 13 amino acids.

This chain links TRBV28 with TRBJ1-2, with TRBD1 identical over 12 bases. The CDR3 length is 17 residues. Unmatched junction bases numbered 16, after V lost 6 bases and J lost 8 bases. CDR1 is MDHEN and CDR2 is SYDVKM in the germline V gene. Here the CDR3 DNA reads TGTGCCAGCAGCCCGATTCTCCGGGACAGGGGGCTGGAGGGCTACACCTTC. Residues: CASSPILRDRGLEGYTF.

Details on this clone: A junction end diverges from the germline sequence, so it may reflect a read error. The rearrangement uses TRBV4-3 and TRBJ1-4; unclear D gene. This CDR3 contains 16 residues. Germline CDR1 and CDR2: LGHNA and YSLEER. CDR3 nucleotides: TGCGCCAGCAGCCAAGACCAAGAAGACCCAATTGAAAACCTGTTTTTT. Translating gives CASSQDQEDPIENLFF.

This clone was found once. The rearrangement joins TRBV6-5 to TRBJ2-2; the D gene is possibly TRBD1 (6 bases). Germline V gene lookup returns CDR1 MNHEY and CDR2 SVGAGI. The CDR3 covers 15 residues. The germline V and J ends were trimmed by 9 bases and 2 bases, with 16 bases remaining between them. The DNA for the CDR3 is TGTGCCAGTAGAACCGGGACAAGTAACACCGGGGAGCTGTTTTTT. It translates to CASRTGTSNTGELFF.

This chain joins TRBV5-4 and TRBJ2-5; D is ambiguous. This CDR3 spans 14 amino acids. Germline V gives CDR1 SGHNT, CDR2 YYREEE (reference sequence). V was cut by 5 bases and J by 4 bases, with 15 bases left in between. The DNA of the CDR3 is TGTGCCAGCAGTCCCCCACACGACCGAGAGACCCAGTACTTC. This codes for CASSPPHDRETQYF.

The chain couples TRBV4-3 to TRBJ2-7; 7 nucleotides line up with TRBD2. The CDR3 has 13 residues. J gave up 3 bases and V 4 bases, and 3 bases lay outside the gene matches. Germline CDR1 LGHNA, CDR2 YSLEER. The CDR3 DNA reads TGCGCCAGCAGCCGCGGCGGGGGCTACGAGCAGTACTTC. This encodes CASSRGGGYEQYF.

In DNA, the CDR3 is TGTGCCAGTAGCCTAGACAGTTCTGGAAACACCATATATTTT. Protein sequence: CASSLDSSGNTIYF. J is TRBJ1-3 and V is TRBV19, with a possible D match to TRBD1 (5 bases). From germline, CDR1 is LNHDA and CDR2 SQIVND (reference sequence). The CDR3 is 14 amino acids. V lost 6 bases and J lost 1, with 10 bases in between.

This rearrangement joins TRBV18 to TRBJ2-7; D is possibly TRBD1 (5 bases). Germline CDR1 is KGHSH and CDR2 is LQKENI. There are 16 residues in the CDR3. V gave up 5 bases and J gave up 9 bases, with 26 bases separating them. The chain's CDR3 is CASSGSAKTEKMGQYF. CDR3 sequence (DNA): TGTGCCAGCTCAGGGTCGGCGAAGACAGAAAAAATGGGGCAGTACTTC.

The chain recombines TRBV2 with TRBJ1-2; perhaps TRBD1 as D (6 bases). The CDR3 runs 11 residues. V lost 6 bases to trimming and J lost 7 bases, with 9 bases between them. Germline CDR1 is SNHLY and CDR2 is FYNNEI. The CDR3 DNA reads TGTGCCAGCAGCCACAGGGTTGGCTACACCTTC. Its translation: CASSHRVGYTF.